Below are 22 T cell receptor beta chains sequenced from a single sample in a study of blood T cell repertoires in COVID-19. Some clones are missing from TCRdb's copy, which holds only in-frame ones; the method was immunoSEQ multiplex PCR. The sample includes 90,000 to 150,000 clones, 75% to 90% of them seen just once. The material sequenced was peripheral blood. The receptors were sampled from a man aged 65-85 years with active or convalescent COVID-19.

The chain combines TRBV9 with TRBJ2-1, with a possible D match to TRBD2 (5 bases). CDR3 size: 14 residues. Trimming removed 0 bases from V and 9 bases from J, with 13 bases in between. Germline V lookup: CDR1 SGDLS, CDR2 YYNGEE. In nucleotides, the CDR3 is TGTGCCAGCAGCGTAGGGACTCTTATGGGTGAGCAGTTCTTC. This encodes CASSVGTLMGEQFF.

The genes are TRBV18 and TRBJ2-7, with D possibly being TRBD2 (5 bases). Germline V CDR1 and CDR2: KGHSH, LQKENI. This CDR3 has 15 residues. The V and J ends lost 0 bases and 0 bases respectively, with 9 bases between them. The CDR3 loop is CASSPPLGSSYEQYF. The CDR3 nucleotides are TGTGCCAGCTCACCACCACTAGGGAGCTCCTACGAGCAGTACTTC.

The chain joins TRBV5-1 to TRBJ1-4; 7 nucleotides line up with TRBD1. In germline, CDR1 is SGHRS, CDR2 YFSETQ. Losses at the gene ends were 4 bases for V and 4 bases for J; bases not matched to a gene: 10. The CDR3 spans 16 residues. The CDR3 sequence: CASSRSGQADNEKLFF. Written as DNA, the CDR3 is TGCGCCAGCAGCAGATCCGGACAGGCTGATAATGAAAAACTGTTTTTT.

The genes are TRBV6-5 and TRBJ1-5, with TRBD1 identical over 7 bases. The CDR3 has 14 amino acids. J lost 4 bases, V lost 6 bases, and 6 bases had no gene match. Germline CDR1 is MNHEY and CDR2 is SVGAGI. This CDR3 is CASSLGQKNQPQHF. CDR3 nucleotides: TGTGCCAGCAGCCTGGGACAGAAGAATCAGCCCCAGCATTTT.

This chain joins TRBV30 and TRBJ2-7, with a weak D call TRBD1 (5 bases). V lost 1 base, J lost 2 bases, and 6 bases lay in between. The CDR3 is 12 residues long. Looked up from germline, CDR1 is GTSNPN and CDR2 is SVGIG (reference sequence). The CDR3 DNA follows: TGTGCCTGGAGTGACAGGACCTACGAGCAGTACTTC. As protein: CAWSDRTYEQYF.

The J gene is TRBJ1-2, the V gene TRBV5-6; D ambiguous. V shed 1 base and J shed 0 bases, with 4 bases lying between them. This CDR3 region has 13 residues. CDR1 and CDR2 (germline): SGHDT, YYEEEE. CDR3: CASSLRANYGYTF. CDR3 DNA sequence: TGTGCCAGCAGCTTGCGAGCTAACTATGGCTACACCTTC.

The chain couples TRBV7-9 to TRBJ2-5; tentatively, D is TRBD1 (6 bases). The CDR3 spans 14 residues. Germline assignment: CDR1 SEHNR and CDR2 FQNEAQ (reference sequence). The V and J ends lost 5 bases and 2 bases respectively, with 12 bases between them. CDR3 nucleotides: TGTGCCAGCAGCCCGACAGGACGACAAGAGACCCAGTACTTC. This sequence encodes CASSPTGRQETQYF.

The chain employs TRBV11-3 and TRBJ2-1, with TRBD2 matching over 7 bases. V was clipped by 1 base and J by 1 base; unmatched bases: 7. CDR1 and CDR2 from the germline V gene are SGHNT and YENEEA. There are 17 residues in the CDR3. The CDR3 DNA follows: TGTGCCAGCAGCTTAGCGGGAGGAATAACGTCCTACAATGAGCAGTTCTTC. Its protein is CASSLAGGITSYNEQFF.

The rearrangement joins TRBV28 to TRBJ2-7, with TRBD2 matching 7 bases. J lost 6 bases, V lost 6 bases, and 14 bases had no gene match. CDR1 MDHEN and CDR2 SYDVKM come from the germline V gene. The CDR3 covers 15 residues. CDR3 in DNA: TGTGCCAGCAGCGAGAGCGGGGTTCAGAGTGGCGAGCAGTACTTC. Translation gives CASSESGVQSGEQYF.

The chain recombines TRBV28 with TRBJ2-2, with 8 bases that match TRBD1. Germline trimming cut 4 bases from V and 1 base from J; bases unmatched to any gene: 2. This CDR3 comprises 15 residues. Germline values: CDR1 MDHEN, CDR2 SYDVKM. The CDR3 sequence: CASSSGGWNTGELFF. The CDR3 DNA is TGTGCCAGCAGTTCAGGGGGCTGGAACACCGGGGAGCTGTTTTTT.

The V gene is TRBV28, the J gene TRBJ2-3; 8 bases map to TRBD1. V was pared by 4 bases and J by 4 bases, with 7 bases of the junction left unmatched. Germline V gives CDR1 MDHEN, CDR2 SYDVKM. The CDR3 is made up of 15 amino acids. CDR3 residues: CASSSAGGAADTQYF. The DNA for the CDR3 is TGTGCCAGCAGTTCCGCAGGGGGCGCGGCAGATACGCAGTATTTT.

This chain links TRBV6-5 with TRBJ1-2; 8 positions match TRBD1. Trimming at V came to 0 bases and at J to 5 bases, leaving 5 bases not matched to a gene. The CDR3 is 15 residues long. Germline V gene data show CDR1 as MNHEY and CDR2 as SVGAGI. CDR3 DNA: TGTGCCAGCAGTTACTCGATTACAGGGGGGTATGGCTACACCTTC. It translates to CASSYSITGGYGYTF.

The V and J genes are TRBV27 and TRBJ1-6; D is perhaps TRBD1 (6 bases). Trimming stripped 8 bases from V and 6 bases from J, with 14 bases between. Looked up from germline, CDR1 is MNHEY and CDR2 is SMNVEV (reference sequence). The CDR3 covers 14 residues. In DNA, the CDR3 is TGTGCCAGCCTGAAACAGGGAAGTAATTCACCCCTCCACTTT. It yields the protein CASLKQGSNSPLHF.

The J gene is TRBJ1-1, the V gene TRBV28, with TRBD1 identical over 8 bases. Trimming removed 6 bases from V and 4 bases from J; junction bases left unmatched: 7. The CDR3 runs to 14 residues. Germline CDR1 and CDR2: MDHEN and SYDVKM. The CDR3 bases are TGTGCCAGCAGGTCGGGACAGGCGAGCACTGAAGCTTTCTTT. The encoded protein is CASRSGQASTEAFF.

V usage is TRBV6-6 and J usage is TRBJ2-1; 8 bases are shared with TRBD1. Germline CDR1 and CDR2: MNHNY and SVGAGI (reference sequence). V was clipped by 6 bases and J by 10 bases; unmatched bases: 8. The CDR3 is made up of 13 amino acids. In DNA form, the CDR3 reads TGTGCCAGCAGACCGGACAGGGTAGGAGAGCAGTTCTTC. Amino acid sequence: CASRPDRVGEQFF.

A single count supports this clone. V and J are TRBV19 and TRBJ2-5; 7 bases are a match to TRBD2. This CDR3 has 12 amino acids. The germline V gene encodes CDR1 LNHDA and CDR2 SQIVND (reference sequence). The trim removed 9 bases at V and 2 bases at J, leaving 3 bases unmatched. CDR3 nucleotides: TGTGCCAGCGGGACTATACAAGAGACCCAGTACTTC. Its translation: CASGTIQETQYF. The full variable domain, its missing parts supplied by reference TRBV19 and TRBJ2-5, is DGGITQSPKYLFRKEGQNVTLSCEQNLNHDAMYWYRQDPGQGLRLIYYSQIVNDFQKGDIAEGYSVSREKKESFPLTVTSAQKNPTAFYLCASGTIQETQYFGPGTRLLVL.

The chain combines TRBV11-3 with TRBJ2-2, with 11 bases fitting TRBD2. CDR1 is SGHNT and CDR2 is YENEEA in the germline V gene. Losses at the gene ends were 0 bases for V and 3 bases for J; bases not matched to a gene: 12. The CDR3 loop spans 20 amino acids. Here the CDR3 reads CASSLESSSLAGVDTGELFF. The CDR3 coding sequence is TGTGCCAGCAGCTTAGAATCCTCGTCACTAGCGGGAGTGGACACCGGGGAGCTGTTTTTT.

The genes are TRBV28 and TRBJ1-6; 12 bases match TRBD1. Germline lookup yields CDR1 MDHEN and CDR2 SYDVKM. The CDR3 sequence is 16 residues long. V was pared by 8 bases and J by 7 bases, with 9 bases of the junction left unmatched. In DNA form, the CDR3 reads TGTGCCAGCGAATTCGGGACAGGGGGCCGGAATTCACCCCTCCACTTT. It yields the protein CASEFGTGGRNSPLHF.

The CDR3 nucleotides read TGCGCCACTAGCGGGGGAGGCACAGATACGCAGTATTTT. It translates to CATSGGGTDTQYF. The chain links TRBV10-1 to TRBJ2-3; TRBD2 aligns across 10 bases. This CDR3 is 13 amino acids long. V was pared by 10 bases and J by 1 base, with 2 bases of the junction left unmatched. The germline gives CDR1 WNHNN, CDR2 SYGVQD (reference sequence).

This chain links TRBV28 with TRBJ2-4; TRBD2 aligns across 8 bases. Germline-derived CDR1 and CDR2 are MDHEN and SYDVKM. The CDR3 length is 17 residues. J was trimmed by 3 bases and V by 5 bases; bases with no gene match: 12. The CDR3 coding sequence is TGTGCCAGCAGTGAACCGAGTAGCGGGATGGGCAAAAACATTCAGTACTTC. This encodes CASSEPSSGMGKNIQYF. The whole variable domain, remainder taken from reference TRBV28 and TRBJ2-4, is DVKVTQSSRYLVKRTGEKVFLECVQDMDHENMFWYRQDPGLGLRLIYFSYDVKMKEKGDIPEGYSVSREKKERFSLILESASTNQTSMYLCASSEPSSGMGKNIQYFGAGTRLSVL.

In DNA form, the CDR3 reads TGTGCCAGTAGTACCCAACAGGGAGCACAAGAGACCCAGTACTTC. Translated: CASSTQQGAQETQYF. This rearrangement joins TRBV19 to TRBJ2-5, with D perhaps TRBD1 (6 bases). CDR1 LNHDA and CDR2 SQIVND come from the germline V gene (reference sequence). Trimming pared 4 bases from V and 2 bases from J, leaving 14 bases between. The CDR3 loop spans 15 amino acids.

The sample holds one count of this clone. The chain recombines TRBV28 with TRBJ1-5, with a weak D call TRBD1 (5 bases). Germline CDR1 and CDR2: MDHEN and SYDVKM. Trimming removed 6 bases at V and 7 bases at J, with 16 bases between. This CDR3 is built from 14 residues. CDR3 loop: CASRQGQGYQPQHF. DNA of the CDR3: TGTGCCAGCAGGCAAGGGCAGGGTTACCAGCCCCAGCATTTT.